These 11 T cell receptor beta chains originate from one sample sequenced in a study of T cells in Graves' hyperthyroidism and ophthalmopathy. It was RNA transcripts that yielded the amplified TCR beta CDR3 regions. TCR CDR3 underwent first-round RT-PCR with the HTBI primer set. TCRdb passed the multiplex PCR reads through MiXCR, listing each CDR3 protein once. This sample has about 530,000 distinct CDR3 sequences, with 17% found just once. Sequencing used blood. These receptors were collected from a woman younger than 35 with Graves' ophthalmopathy.

The chain joins TRBV20-1 to TRBJ2-7, with D possibly called TRBD1 or TRBD2 (6 bases each). In germline, CDR1 is DFQATT, CDR2 SNEGSKA (reference sequence). CDR3 length: 13 amino acids. V lost 3 bases, J lost 2 bases, and 11 bases lay in between. CDR3 region: CSASIRGPYEQYF. Written as DNA, the CDR3 is TGCAGTGCTAGTATCCGGGGGCCCTACGAGCAGTACTTC.

The rearrangement uses TRBV5-1 and TRBJ1-4, with a weak D call TRBD1 (5 bases). Trimming left V 7 bases short and J 4 bases short, with 20 bases between. This CDR3 comprises 16 residues. CDR1 SGHRS and CDR2 YFSETQ come from the germline V gene. CDR3 region: CASGSDGAGGNEKLFF. The CDR3 bases are TGCGCCAGCGGCAGCGACGGGGCCGGGGGTAATGAAAAACTGTTTTTT.

This clonotype was picked up many times. The rearrangement joins TRBV2 to TRBJ1-5; no firm D call. This CDR3 is 13 amino acids long. V was shortened by 2 bases and J by 6 bases, with 8 bases between the two germline ends. Germline V lookup: CDR1 SNHLY, CDR2 FYNNEI. The CDR3 region is CASSESPGQPQHF. The CDR3, as DNA: TGTGCCAGCAGTGAATCTCCTGGTCAGCCCCAGCATTTT.

There are many counts of this clonotype. This rearrangement joins TRBV6-1 to TRBJ2-7; 9 nucleotides agree with TRBD1. The CDR3 runs to 16 residues. CDR1 is MNHNS and CDR2 is SASEGT in the germline V gene. The V gene end was trimmed by 5 bases and the J gene end by 4 bases; junction bases not matched to a gene: 12. The CDR3 here is CASSPGQGALRYEQYF. In DNA, the CDR3 is TGTGCCAGCAGTCCGGGACAGGGTGCCCTTAGGTACGAGCAGTACTTC.

The CDR3 is CASSYRGFGGGETQYF. The CDR3 bases are TGTGCCAGCAGTTACCGTGGGTTTGGGGGAGGAGAGACCCAGTACTTC. The chain couples TRBV6-5 to TRBJ2-5; tentatively, D is TRBD2 (6 bases). The germline V gene has CDR1 MNHEY and CDR2 SVGAGI. CDR3 length: 16 residues. Deletions cut 2 bases from V and 4 bases from J, with 17 bases between.

This clonotype has a count of ten or more. The chain carries TRBV20-1 and TRBJ2-1; D not certain. V lost 5 bases and J lost 5, with 19 bases in between. This CDR3 spans 15 amino acids. The germline V gene encodes CDR1 DFQATT and CDR2 SNEGSKA (reference sequence). This chain's CDR3 is CSAVPWGPIDNEQFF. CDR3 nucleotides: TGCAGTGCTGTACCTTGGGGTCCTATCGACAATGAGCAGTTCTTC.

J is TRBJ1-1 and V is TRBV6-1; D is unclear. The V end was cut by 11 bases, the J end by 1 base, with 11 bases between. Germline CDR1 MNHNS, CDR2 SASEGT. This CDR3 has 12 amino acids. The CDR3 protein is CAAGDPNTEAFF. Written as DNA, the CDR3 is TGTGCCGCTGGAGATCCGAACACTGAAGCTTTCTTT.

This chain joins TRBV29-1 and TRBJ2-7; 10 bases line up with TRBD1. The germline V gene has CDR1 SQVTM and CDR2 ANQGSEA. Trimming removed 6 bases from V and 6 bases from J; junction bases left unmatched: 8. The CDR3 loop spans 13 amino acids. CDR3 DNA: TGCAGCGTCTTAGTGACAGGGGGCGTCGAGCAGTACTTC. Its translation is CSVLVTGGVEQYF.

V usage is TRBV7-9 and J usage is TRBJ2-7; possibly TRBD2 for D (7 bases). This CDR3 has 15 residues. V dropped 1 base and J dropped 0 bases, with 10 bases sitting between them. Germline values: CDR1 SEHNR, CDR2 FQNEAQ (reference sequence). DNA of the CDR3: TGTGCCAGCAGCTTAGACAGGGAGGGCTCCTACGAGCAGTACTTC. This translates into CASSLDREGSYEQYF.

CDR3 sequence (DNA): TGCAGTGCTAGAGATCTAGCGGGAGGGGAAAATACCGGGGAGCTGTTTTTT. Protein product: CSARDLAGGENTGELFF. This sequence joins TRBV20-1 and TRBJ2-2; 12 nucleotides line up with TRBD2. This CDR3 comprises 17 residues. Germline lookup yields CDR1 DFQATT and CDR2 SNEGSKA (reference sequence). The V gene end was trimmed by 0 bases and the J gene end by 5 bases; junction bases not matched to a gene: 7.

This clonotype was detected ten times or more. The V call is TRBV20-1, the J call TRBJ2-7; 13 nucleotides agree with TRBD2. CDR1 and CDR2 (germline): DFQATT, SNEGSKA (reference sequence). The CDR3 totals 16 residues. The V segment lost 0 bases and the J segment 3 bases; nucleotides outside the gene matches: 5. The CDR3 loop is CSARDPGTSGIYEQYF. In DNA form, the CDR3 reads TGCAGTGCTAGAGATCCGGGGACTAGCGGGATCTACGAGCAGTACTTC.